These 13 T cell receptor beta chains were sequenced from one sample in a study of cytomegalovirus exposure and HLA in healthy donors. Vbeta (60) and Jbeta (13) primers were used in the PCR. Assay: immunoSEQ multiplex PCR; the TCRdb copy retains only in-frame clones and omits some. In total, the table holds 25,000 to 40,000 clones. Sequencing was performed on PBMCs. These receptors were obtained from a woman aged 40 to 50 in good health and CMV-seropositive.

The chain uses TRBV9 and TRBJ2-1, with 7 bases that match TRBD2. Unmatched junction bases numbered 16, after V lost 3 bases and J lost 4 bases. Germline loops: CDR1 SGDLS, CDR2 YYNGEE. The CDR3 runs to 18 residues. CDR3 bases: TGTGCCAGCAGCGCCGGGGAGGGAAGGCGGGAACATTACAATGAGCAGTTCTTC. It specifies CASSAGEGRREHYNEQFF.

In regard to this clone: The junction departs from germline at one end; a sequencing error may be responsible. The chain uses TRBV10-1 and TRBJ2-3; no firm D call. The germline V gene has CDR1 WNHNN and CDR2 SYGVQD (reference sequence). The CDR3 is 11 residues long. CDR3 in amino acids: CARSAGHTQYF. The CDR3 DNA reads TGCGCCAGAAGTGCTGGGCATACGCAGTATTTT.

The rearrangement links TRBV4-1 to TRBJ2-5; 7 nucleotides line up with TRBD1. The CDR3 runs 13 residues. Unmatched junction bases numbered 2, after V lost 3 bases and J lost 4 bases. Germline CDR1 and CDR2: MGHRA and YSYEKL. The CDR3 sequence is CASSQTGLETQYF. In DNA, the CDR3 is TGCGCCAGCAGCCAGACAGGGTTAGAGACCCAGTACTTC.

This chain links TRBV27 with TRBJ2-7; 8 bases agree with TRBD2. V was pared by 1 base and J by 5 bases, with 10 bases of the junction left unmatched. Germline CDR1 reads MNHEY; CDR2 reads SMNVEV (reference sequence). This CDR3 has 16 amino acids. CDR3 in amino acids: CASSLFLAGPPDEQYF. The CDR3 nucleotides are TGTGCCAGCAGTTTATTCCTAGCGGGTCCTCCGGACGAGCAGTACTTC.

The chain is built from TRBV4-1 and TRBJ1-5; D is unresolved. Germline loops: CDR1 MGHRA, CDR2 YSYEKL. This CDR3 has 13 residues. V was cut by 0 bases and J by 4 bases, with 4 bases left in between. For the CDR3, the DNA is TGCGCCAGCAGCCAAGATCGTAATCAGCCCCAGCATTTT. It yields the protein CASSQDRNQPQHF.

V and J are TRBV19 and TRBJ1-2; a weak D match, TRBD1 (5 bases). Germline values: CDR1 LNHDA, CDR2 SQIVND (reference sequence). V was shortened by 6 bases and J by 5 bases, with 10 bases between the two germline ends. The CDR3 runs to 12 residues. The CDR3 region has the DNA TGTGCCAGTAGAACGACAGTATATGGCTACACCTTC. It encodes CASRTTVYGYTF.

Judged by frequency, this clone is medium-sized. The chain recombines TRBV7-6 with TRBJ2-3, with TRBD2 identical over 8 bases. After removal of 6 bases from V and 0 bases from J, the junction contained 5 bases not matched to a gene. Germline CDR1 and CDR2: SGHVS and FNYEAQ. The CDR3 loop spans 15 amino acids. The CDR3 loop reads CASRQREYSTDTQYF. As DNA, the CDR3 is TGTGCCAGCAGACAGCGGGAGTATAGCACAGATACGCAGTATTTT. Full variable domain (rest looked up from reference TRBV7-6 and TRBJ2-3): GAGVSQSPRYKVTKRGQDVALRCDPISGHVSLYWYRQALGQGPEFLTYFNYEAQQDKSGLPNDRFSAERPEGSISTLTIQRTEQRDSAMYRCASRQREYSTDTQYFGPGTRLTVL.

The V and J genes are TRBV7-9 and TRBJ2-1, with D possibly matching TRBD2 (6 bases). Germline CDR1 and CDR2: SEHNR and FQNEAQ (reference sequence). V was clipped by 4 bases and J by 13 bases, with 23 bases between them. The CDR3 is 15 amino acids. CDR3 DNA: TGTGCCAGCAGCTCCTCCGTCGGGGACTCCCTTAAACAGTTCTTC. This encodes CASSSSVGDSLKQFF.

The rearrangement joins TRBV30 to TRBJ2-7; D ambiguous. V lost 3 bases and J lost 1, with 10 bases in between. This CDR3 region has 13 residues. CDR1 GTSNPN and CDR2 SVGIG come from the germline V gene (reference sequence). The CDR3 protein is CAWSQTNSYEQYF. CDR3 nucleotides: TGTGCCTGGAGCCAGACAAATTCCTACGAGCAGTACTTC. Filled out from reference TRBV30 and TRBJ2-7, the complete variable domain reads SQTIHQWPATLVQPVGSPLSLECTVEGTSNPNLYWYRQAAGRGLQLLFYSVGIGQISSEVPQNLSASRPQDRQFILSSKKLLLSDSGFYLCAWSQTNSYEQYFGPGTRLTVT.

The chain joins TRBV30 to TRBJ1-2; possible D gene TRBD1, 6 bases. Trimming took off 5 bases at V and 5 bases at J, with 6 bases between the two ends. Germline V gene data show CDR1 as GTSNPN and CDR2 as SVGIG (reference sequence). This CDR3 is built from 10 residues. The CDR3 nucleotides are TGTGCCTGGCAGGGGTATGGCTACACCTTC. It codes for CAWQGYGYTF.

CDR3 sequence reads: CASSYSTAGEQFF. The CDR3 nucleotides read TGTGCCAGCAGTTACTCGACAGCGGGAGAGCAGTTCTTC. The chain recombines TRBV6-5 with TRBJ2-1, with 7 bases lining up with TRBD2. Trimming at V came to 0 bases and at J to 10 bases, leaving 3 bases not matched to a gene. Germline CDR1 reads MNHEY; CDR2 reads SVGAGI. The CDR3 runs to 13 residues.

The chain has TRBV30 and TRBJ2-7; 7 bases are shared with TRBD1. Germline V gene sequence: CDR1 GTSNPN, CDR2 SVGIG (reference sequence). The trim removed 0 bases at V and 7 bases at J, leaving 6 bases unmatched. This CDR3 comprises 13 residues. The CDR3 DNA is TGTGCCTGGAGTGTAGACAGGGCAGGGGAGCAGTACTTC. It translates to CAWSVDRAGEQYF.

CDR3 residues: CASSLTGFGEEQYF. Here the CDR3 DNA reads TGTGCCAGCAGCTTAACGGGTTTTGGAGAGGAGCAGTACTTC. This chain joins TRBV7-9 and TRBJ2-7; unclear D gene. Trimming left V 2 bases short and J 7 bases short, with 15 bases between. The germline gives CDR1 SEHNR, CDR2 FQNEAQ (reference sequence). This CDR3 contains 14 residues.